This T cell receptor (beta chain) was found in a study of immune evolution from preneoplasia to lung adenocarcinoma. The study's findings and limits: Top clone frequencies peaked in normal lung, apparently declining through invasive adenocarcinoma. Later-stage lesions seemingly showed higher T cell density and diversity than normal lung.

As concerns this clone: What it binds is unknown.

Clones were read by immunoSEQ multiplex PCR, and TCRdb kept only the in-frame ones, dropping some. The sample lists 7,600 or so clones, 79% occurring once. Histologic diagnosis was independently verified by two lung pathologists. The CDR3 is 14 residues long. Trimming pared 3 bases from V and 4 bases from J, leaving 10 bases between. The germline V gene has CDR1 SGHAT and CDR2 FQNNGV. The receptor comes from a person between 55 and 80 years old with lung adenocarcinoma. This chain links TRBV11-2 with TRBJ1-3; weak D call: TRBD1 (5 bases). Sequencing used FFPE adjacent normal lung tissue. CDR3 sequence: CASSLAGRGNTIYF. The CDR3 nucleotides are TGTGCCAGCAGCTTGGCAGGGAGAGGAAACACCATATATTTT.